Listed here is a single T cell receptor beta chain. What this receptor recognizes is not known. Base qualities are not provided; no much larger clone lies one nucleotide away. These data come from a study of OX40 agonist ivuxolimab in advanced cancers. Turning to the overall study: The costimulatory receptor OX40 (CD134) was targeted by ivuxolimab, a fully human IgG2 agonistic monoclonal antibody. The dose-escalation cohort was 82.7% male with a mean age of about 54 years, ranging from about 20 to 85. The paper reports the monotherapy dose-escalation portion (N = 52 patients) of the phase I ivuxolimab trial. Partial responses occurred in three dose-escalation patients: two with cutaneous melanoma and one with hepatocellular carcinoma. Peripheral TCRbeta sequencing aimed to test whether ivuxolimab altered TCR sequence diversity and caused clonal T-cell expansion. Intravenous ivuxolimab was administered to patients every 2 weeks at six dose levels: 0.01, 0.1, 0.3, 1.5, 3 and 10 mg/kg. Of the 50 or so patients in dose escalation, around 20 had hepatocellular carcinoma, some 15 had melanoma, 9 had renal cell carcinoma and 9 had head and neck cancer. Prior anti-PD-1, anti-PD-L1 or anti-CTLA-4 therapy was permitted, and about two fifths of dose-escalation patients had received checkpoint inhibitors.

To sequence the TCRbeta CDR3 region, genomic DNA was isolated from the sorted cells. TCRbeta CDR3 regions were sequenced using the immunoSEQ Assay. TCRdb obtained this table from immuneACCESS and retained in-frame rearrangements with V and J assigned. These tables miss some clones; where compared with another copy, unresolved V genes account for less than half of the shortfall, and the remainder is unexplained. The sample includes roughly 75,000 clones, with around 86% observed a single time. The ten largest clones take up 1.1% of the sample. Broader findings and caveats from the paper: After ivuxolimab, more expanded clones were found on average in CD8+ T cells than in CD4+ T cells. At doses of 0.1 to 3.0 mg/kg, clonal expansion of both CD4+ and CD8+ T cells in blood was seen between baseline and week 6. The antigen specificity of the peripheral T cells that underwent clonal expansion was not determined. Low levels of normalized T-cell clonal expansion were also seen in some patients who did not respond. In the 0.1-3.0 mg/kg groups, partial responders had among the lowest normalized peripheral clonal expansion, particularly in CD8+ T cells.

Trimming removed 5 bases from V and 7 bases from J, leaving 9 bases between the germline ends. Including the terminal cysteine and phenylalanine, the CDR3 comprises 13 residues. CDR3 DNA only is kept here, 39 bases in frame from base 1. CDR1 and CDR2, per the germline V gene (reference sequence), are LNHDA and SQIVND. The trial excluded patients who had a history of autoimmune disease or who were on systemic immunosuppression. Peripheral blood for TCR sequencing was collected from all dose cohorts at baseline, on cycle 4 day 1, and on cycle 7 day 1. Samples came from an open-label, multicenter, first-in-human phase I dose-escalation trial of ivuxolimab. Adults with locally advanced or metastatic melanoma, renal cell, hepatocellular, or head and neck squamous cell carcinoma were enrolled in the trial. Before TCR sequencing, CD4+ T cells and CD8+ T cells from peripheral blood were sorted into separate populations.

Here the sequenced sample was CD4+ or CD8+ T cells sorted from blood, taken in a trial of the OX40 agonist ivuxolimab. The chain employs TRBV19 and TRBJ1-6; confidence is insufficient to name the D gene. This receptor was taken from an adult with an advanced solid tumor such as melanoma, head and neck, liver or kidney cancer. The CDR3 corresponds to CASSPTKNSPLHF. The nucleotides read TGTGCCAGTAGTCCAACGAAAAATTCACCCCTCCACTTT.